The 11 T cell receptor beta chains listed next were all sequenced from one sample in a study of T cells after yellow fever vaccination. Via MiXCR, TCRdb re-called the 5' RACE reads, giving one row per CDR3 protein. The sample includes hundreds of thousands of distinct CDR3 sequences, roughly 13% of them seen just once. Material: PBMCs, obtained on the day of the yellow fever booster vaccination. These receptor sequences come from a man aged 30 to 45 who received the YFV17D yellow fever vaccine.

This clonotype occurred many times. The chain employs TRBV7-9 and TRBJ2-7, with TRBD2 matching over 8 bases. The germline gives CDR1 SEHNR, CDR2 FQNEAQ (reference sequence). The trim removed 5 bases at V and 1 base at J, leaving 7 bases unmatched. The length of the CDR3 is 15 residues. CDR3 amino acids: CASSPLAGGSYEQYF. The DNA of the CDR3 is TGTGCCAGCAGCCCGCTAGCGGGTGGGTCCTACGAGCAGTACTTC.

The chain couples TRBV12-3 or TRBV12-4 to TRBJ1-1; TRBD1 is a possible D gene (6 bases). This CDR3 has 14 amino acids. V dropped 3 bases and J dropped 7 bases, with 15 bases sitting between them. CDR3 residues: CASSFRGGVVEAFF. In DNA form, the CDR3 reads TGTGCCAGCAGTTTCCGAGGGGGGGTCGTTGAAGCTTTCTTT.

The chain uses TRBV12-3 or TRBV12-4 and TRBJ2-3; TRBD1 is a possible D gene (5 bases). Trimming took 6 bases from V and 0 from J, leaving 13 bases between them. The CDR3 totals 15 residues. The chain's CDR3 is CASSSRQISTDTQYF. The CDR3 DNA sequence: TGTGCCAGCAGCTCGAGACAGATCAGCACAGATACGCAGTATTTT.

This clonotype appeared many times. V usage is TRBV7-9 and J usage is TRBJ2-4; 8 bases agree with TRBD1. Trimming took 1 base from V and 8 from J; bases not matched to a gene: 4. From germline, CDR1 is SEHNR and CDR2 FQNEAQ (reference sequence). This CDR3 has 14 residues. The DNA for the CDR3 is TGTGCCAGCAGCTTAGGCCCGACAGGGGACATTCAGTACTTC. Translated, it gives CASSLGPTGDIQYF.

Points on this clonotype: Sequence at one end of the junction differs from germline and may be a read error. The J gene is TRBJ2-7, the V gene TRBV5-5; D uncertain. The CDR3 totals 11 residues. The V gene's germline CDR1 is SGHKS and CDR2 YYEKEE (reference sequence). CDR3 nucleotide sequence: TGTGCCAGGGGCCCTGCTAAAAGCGTCGACTTC. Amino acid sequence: CARGPAKSVDF.

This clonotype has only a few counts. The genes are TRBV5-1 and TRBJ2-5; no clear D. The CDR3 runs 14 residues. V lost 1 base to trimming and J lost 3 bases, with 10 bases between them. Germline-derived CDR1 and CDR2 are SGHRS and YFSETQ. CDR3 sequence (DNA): TGCGCCAGCAGCTTGCAACAGACAAAAGAGACCCAGTACTTC. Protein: CASSLQQTKETQYF.

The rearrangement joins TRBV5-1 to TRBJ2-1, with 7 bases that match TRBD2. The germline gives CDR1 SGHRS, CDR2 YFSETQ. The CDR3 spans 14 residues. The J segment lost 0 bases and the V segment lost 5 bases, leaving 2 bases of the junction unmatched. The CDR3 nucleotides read TGCGCCAGCAGAGCGGGGCTCTCCTACAATGAGCAGTTCTTC. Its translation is CASRAGLSYNEQFF.

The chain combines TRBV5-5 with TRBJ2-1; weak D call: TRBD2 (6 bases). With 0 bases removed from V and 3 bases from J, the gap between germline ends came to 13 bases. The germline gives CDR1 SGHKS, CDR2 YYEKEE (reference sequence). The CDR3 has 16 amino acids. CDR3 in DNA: TGTGCCAGCAGCTTGGCACTGGGAGCGGGCTACAATGAGCAGTTCTTC. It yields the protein CASSLALGAGYNEQFF.

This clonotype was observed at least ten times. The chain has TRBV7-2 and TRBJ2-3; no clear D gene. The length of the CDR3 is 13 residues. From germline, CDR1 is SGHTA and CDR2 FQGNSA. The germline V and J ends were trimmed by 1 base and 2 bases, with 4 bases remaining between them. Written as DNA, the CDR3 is TGTGCCAGCAGCTTAGTCAACACAGATACGCAGTATTTT. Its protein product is CASSLVNTDTQYF. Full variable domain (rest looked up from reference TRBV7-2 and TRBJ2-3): GAGVSQSPSNKVTEKGKDVELRCDPISGHTALYWYRQSLGQGLEFLIYFQGNSAPDKSGLPSDRFSAERTGGSVSTLTIQRTQQEDSAVYLCASSLVNTDTQYFGPGTRLTVL.

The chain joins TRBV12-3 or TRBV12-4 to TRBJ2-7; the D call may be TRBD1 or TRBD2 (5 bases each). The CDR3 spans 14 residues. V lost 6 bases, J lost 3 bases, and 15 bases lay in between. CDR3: CASSPGGVLYEQYF. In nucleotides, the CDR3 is TGTGCCAGCAGCCCTGGGGGTGTACTCTACGAGCAGTACTTC.

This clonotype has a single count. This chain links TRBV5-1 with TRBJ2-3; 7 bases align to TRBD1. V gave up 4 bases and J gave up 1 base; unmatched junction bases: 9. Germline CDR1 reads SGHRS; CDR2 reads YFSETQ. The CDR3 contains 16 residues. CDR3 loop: CASSGLRDSCTDTQYF. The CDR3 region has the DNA TGCGCCAGCAGCGGGCTCCGGGACAGCTGCACAGATACGCAGTATTTT.